Sequencing of this T cell receptor beta chain was carried out in a study of blood T cell repertoires in COVID-19. Study-level information: Acute-phase and convalescent COVID-19 samples originated in the United States, Italy and Spain.

TCRdb's copy holds only in-frame clones and misses some; the assay was immunoSEQ multiplex PCR. The table shows 250,000 or so clones, with around 89% occurring only once. J gave up 6 bases and V 5 bases, and 12 bases lay outside the gene matches. Germline CDR1 reads KGHSH; CDR2 reads LQKENI. The CDR3 runs to 15 residues. What was sequenced was PBMCs or T cells enriched from blood (not recorded which). The source is a middle-aged woman with acute COVID-19. The genes are TRBV18 and TRBJ2-7, with 8 bases lining up with TRBD2. The CDR3 loop is CASSTPGGRPLEQYF. In DNA, the CDR3 is TGTGCCAGCTCAACCCCGGGGGGGCGTCCCCTCGAGCAGTACTTC.